The entry below describes one TCR beta chain. Its antigen is unidentified. V shed 1 base and J shed 3 bases, with 15 bases lying between them. The length of the CDR3 is 16 residues. Germline CDR1 and CDR2: SGHAT and FQDESV (reference sequence). TCR beta libraries used about 1.8 micrograms of DNA from cryopreserved PBMCs. This entry comes from a study of cytotoxic CD8 clonotypes in ibrutinib-treated CLL. About the study: The sample average was about 270,000 productive templates and roughly 94,000 productive rearrangements.

Whole-study findings and limits: The clonality rise at ibrutinib response reflected private clonotype expansion.

Assay: immunoSEQ multiplex PCR; the TCRdb copy retains only in-frame clones and omits some. The sample contains roughly 130,000 clones, under 95% of which appear only once. The chain employs TRBV11-1 and TRBJ1-1; no definite D call. The sequence was collected from a human donor with chronic lymphocytic leukemia. The source was PBMCs, collected after 12 months of ibrutinib treatment. The CDR3 DNA sequence: TGTGCCAGCAGCTTAGTTCTAGGGTACGGATACACTGAAGCTTTCTTT. Its translation: CASSLVLGYGYTEAFF.